This T cell receptor beta chain was profiled in a study of long-term antiretroviral therapy in people with HIV. The study, taken as a whole, reports: Even long-term ART left TRB diversity below transplant donor controls, despite gains.

Researchers report immunoSEQ v3.0 was run at survey level. Method: immunoSEQ multiplex PCR; TCRdb's copy keeps in-frame clones and lacks some. The data show under 45,000 clones, with about 80% seen just once and around 5.8% held by the top ten. This clone is categorized as large. Its antigen is not known. Germline V gene lookup returns CDR1 SNHLY and CDR2 FYNNEI. This CDR3 spans 14 amino acids. The V and J ends lost 5 bases and 8 bases, in that order; junction bases with no gene match: 6. The sequencing used unsorted PBMCs, collected 3.4 years after starting antiretroviral therapy. The sequence derives from a man in his thirties or forties with HIV. The V gene is TRBV2, the J gene TRBJ1-4; 9 bases align to TRBD1. CDR3: CASSRQGVEEKLFF. In DNA, the CDR3 is TGTGCCAGCAGTCGACAGGGGGTTGAGGAAAAACTGTTTTTT.